These 28 T cell receptor beta chains share one sample of origin, sequenced in a study of blood T cell repertoires in COVID-19. Sequenced by immunoSEQ multiplex PCR; TCRdb stores in-frame clones only, minus some. The repertoire has about 96,000 clones, less than 85% of them found once; the top ten carry around a sixth. The sequenced sample was peripheral blood. The origin of the receptors is a woman between 55 and 75 years old with acute or convalescent COVID-19.

The chain has TRBV9 and TRBJ2-5, with TRBD2 matching 11 bases. With 3 bases clipped from V and 5 bases from J, the junction kept 3 bases outside the gene matches. The germline V gene encodes CDR1 SGDLS and CDR2 YYNGEE. The CDR3 has 14 residues. The CDR3 protein is CASSEASGRETQYF. CDR3 nucleotide sequence: TGTGCCAGCAGCGAGGCTAGCGGGAGGGAGACCCAGTACTTC.

The chain combines TRBV7-9 with TRBJ1-2; no firm D call. V lost 5 bases to trimming and J lost 4 bases, with 11 bases between them. Germline assignment: CDR1 SEHNR and CDR2 FQNEAQ (reference sequence). CDR3 length: 13 amino acids. The CDR3 loop is CASSTILIYGYTF. The DNA for the CDR3 is TGTGCCAGCAGCACGATACTTATCTATGGCTACACCTTC.

The DNA of the CDR3 is TGCAGCGAGGAGAGCACAGATACGCAGTATTTT. Its translation is CSEESTDTQYF. The gene calls are TRBV29-1 and TRBJ2-3; unclear D gene. Deletions cut 7 bases from V and 0 bases from J, with 5 bases between. CDR3 length: 11 residues. The germline gives CDR1 SQVTM, CDR2 ANQGSEA.

The chain carries TRBV7-2 and TRBJ1-4; weak D call: TRBD1 (6 bases). The germline V gene encodes CDR1 SGHTA and CDR2 FQGNSA. This CDR3 contains 15 residues. With 5 bases removed from V and 8 bases from J, the gap between germline ends came to 18 bases. DNA of the CDR3: TGTGCCAGCAGCCCCCAAACAGGGAGAGGGGAAAAACTGTTTTTT. It yields the protein CASSPQTGRGEKLFF.

The chain combines TRBV2 with TRBJ2-5, with D perhaps TRBD2 (6 bases). V was pared by 10 bases and J by 2 bases, with 14 bases between. CDR1 and CDR2 (germline): SNHLY, FYNNEI. The CDR3 is made up of 13 amino acids. The CDR3: CATSKRAQETQYF. CDR3 DNA: TGTGCCACCTCCAAGCGGGCACAAGAGACCCAGTACTTC.

This chain links TRBV6-5 with TRBJ1-4; perhaps TRBD1 as D (5 bases). Per the germline V gene, CDR1 is MNHEY and CDR2 is SVGAGI. This CDR3 is 14 amino acids long. The ends were cut back, 6 bases at V and 3 bases at J, with 11 bases in the middle. Written as DNA, the CDR3 is TGTGCCAGCAGACAGGACCACTCTAATGAAAAACTGTTTTTT. Translated, it gives CASRQDHSNEKLFF.

The chain is built from TRBV9 and TRBJ2-7; 10 nucleotides agree with TRBD1. This CDR3 has 14 residues. Trimming at V came to 4 bases and at J to 5 bases, leaving 6 bases not matched to a gene. Germline lookup yields CDR1 SGDLS and CDR2 YYNGEE. The CDR3 loop reads CASSPRQGANEQYF. The DNA for the CDR3 is TGTGCCAGCAGCCCTAGACAGGGGGCAAACGAGCAGTACTTC.

V and J are TRBV5-1 and TRBJ1-6, with D possibly matching TRBD1 (6 bases). The CDR3 consists of 15 residues. The V and J ends lost 0 bases and 8 bases respectively, with 12 bases between them. CDR1 and CDR2 (germline): SGHRS, YFSETQ. The CDR3 region has the DNA TGCGCCAGCAGCTTGGTGGGGGCCCGCGATTCACCCCTCCACTTT. Its protein product is CASSLVGARDSPLHF.

V gene TRBV6-5 combines with J gene TRBJ1-2; the match to TRBD1 covers 7 bases. CDR3 size: 12 residues. V was clipped by 9 bases and J by 5 bases; unmatched bases: 6. CDR1 is MNHEY, CDR2 SVGAGI, per germline. The CDR3 nucleotides read TGTGCCAGTAGGGACAGCTCGTATGGCTACACCTTC. This sequence encodes CASRDSSYGYTF.

The J gene is TRBJ2-7, the V gene TRBV4-2, with a weak D call TRBD1 (5 bases). CDR1 is LGHNA, CDR2 YNFKEQ, per germline. There are 14 residues in the CDR3. Trimming cost V 5 bases and J 3 bases, with 14 bases left between them. This chain's CDR3 is CASSDTGVGYEQYF. The CDR3 coding sequence is TGTGCCAGCAGCGACACAGGAGTTGGCTACGAGCAGTACTTC.

The rearrangement joins TRBV18 to TRBJ1-4, with a tentative D call TRBD1 (6 bases). The CDR3 consists of 18 residues. With 1 base removed from V and 0 bases from J, the gap between germline ends came to 15 bases. Germline CDR1 reads KGHSH; CDR2 reads LQKENI. CDR3: CASSPQLTGRATNEKLFF. The CDR3 nucleotides are TGTGCCAGCTCACCACAACTTACAGGGAGGGCAACTAATGAAAAACTGTTTTTT.

The rearrangement uses TRBV19 and TRBJ1-2, with D hard to call. The V end lost 7 bases, the J end lost 8 bases, and 20 bases lay between the germline ends. The CDR3 spans 14 residues. Germline values: CDR1 LNHDA, CDR2 SQIVND (reference sequence). The CDR3 nucleotides read TGTGCCAGTACCACAAATCGGGATCTCGCCGGCTACACCTTC. It encodes CASTTNRDLAGYTF.

The V gene is TRBV12-5, the J gene TRBJ2-5, with D perhaps TRBD2 (6 bases). The CDR3 loop spans 13 amino acids. The germline gives CDR1 LGHNT, CDR2 FRNRAP. V lost 3 bases, J lost 6 bases, and 11 bases lay in between. DNA for the CDR3: TGTGCTAGTGGTTTAGGAGGGCTAAAGACCCAGTACTTC. Its protein product is CASGLGGLKTQYF.

This sequence joins TRBV18 and TRBJ1-4; D unresolved. Trimming pared 4 bases from V and 5 bases from J, leaving 14 bases between. The CDR3 has 15 amino acids. The germline V gene encodes CDR1 KGHSH and CDR2 LQKENI. CDR3 in amino acids: CASSLESSANEKLFF. The CDR3, as DNA: TGTGCCAGCTCACTTGAGTCGTCCGCAAATGAAAAACTGTTTTTT.

The rearrangement links TRBV7-8 to TRBJ2-5; the D gene is possibly TRBD1 (5 bases). This CDR3 spans 13 amino acids. Germline CDR1 reads SGHVS; CDR2 reads FQNEAQ. Trimming stripped 6 bases from V and 2 bases from J, with 10 bases between. The CDR3 bases are TGTGCCAGCAGAATGGGGCGACAAGAGACCCAGTACTTC. Encoded protein: CASRMGRQETQYF.

The chain has TRBV29-1 and TRBJ1-3, with TRBD1 matching 8 bases. CDR3 size: 14 residues. The germline V gene has CDR1 SQVTM and CDR2 ANQGSEA. After removal of 7 bases from V and 1 base from J, the junction contained 6 bases not matched to a gene. In nucleotides, the CDR3 is TGCAGCGCACGTCAGGGGGCTTCTGGAAACACCATATATTTT. Its protein is CSARQGASGNTIYF.

This CDR3 is CAWNPSFQETQYF. As DNA, the CDR3 is TGTGCCTGGAATCCTAGTTTTCAAGAGACCCAGTACTTC. The J gene is TRBJ2-5, the V gene TRBV30, with D unclear. V shed 4 bases and J shed 2 bases, with 11 bases lying between them. The CDR3 is 13 amino acids. The germline CDR1 and CDR2 sequences are GTSNPN and SVGIG (reference sequence).

This clone was picked up one time. The chain links TRBV7-2 to TRBJ1-2; D gene ambiguous. CDR1 SGHTA and CDR2 FQGNSA come from the germline V gene. V lost 5 bases, J lost 1 base, and 14 bases lay in between. CDR3 size: 15 residues. The CDR3 protein is CASSPQMQINYGYTF. The CDR3 DNA reads as TGTGCCAGCAGCCCCCAGATGCAAATTAACTATGGCTACACCTTC.

This chain connects TRBV7-2 to TRBJ2-7; TRBD1 agrees at 7 bases. V was pared by 1 base and J by 0 bases, with 6 bases of the junction left unmatched. Germline CDR1 SGHTA, CDR2 FQGNSA. CDR3 length equals 16 residues. CDR3 sequence reads: CASSLGSGTVSYEQYF. In DNA, the CDR3 is TGTGCCAGCAGCTTAGGATCCGGGACAGTCTCCTACGAGCAGTACTTC. The entire variable domain, with the rest obtained from reference TRBV7-2 and TRBJ2-7, is as follows: GAGVSQSPSNKVTEKGKDVELRCDPISGHTALYWYRQSLGQGLEFLIYFQGNSAPDKSGLPSDRFSAERTGGSVSTLTIQRTQQEDSAVYLCASSLGSGTVSYEQYFGPGTRLTVT.

As concerns this clone: This specimen includes other DNA sequences encoding the same CDR3. The V call is TRBV7-3, the J call TRBJ1-1, with 9 bases identical to TRBD1. The CDR3 runs 14 residues. Losses at the gene ends were 4 bases for V and 4 bases for J; bases not matched to a gene: 4. Germline CDR1 reads SGHTA; CDR2 reads FQGTGA. CDR3 sequence reads: CASSSGTGSTEAFF. As DNA, the CDR3 is TGTGCCAGCAGCTCAGGGACAGGGAGCACTGAAGCTTTCTTT.

This clone came up a few times. The gene calls are TRBV7-3 and TRBJ2-1; 9 bases line up with TRBD2. The CDR3 spans 14 residues. J gave up 10 bases and V 1 base, and 5 bases lay outside the gene matches. Germline V gene sequence: CDR1 SGHTA, CDR2 FQGTGA. CDR3 coding DNA: TGTGCCAGCAGCTTAAACGTACTAGCGGGCGAGCAGTTCTTC. It specifies CASSLNVLAGEQFF.

CDR3: CASTLAGGRNEQFF. The CDR3 DNA is TGTGCCAGCACCCTAGCGGGGGGGCGCAATGAGCAGTTCTTC. The chain joins TRBV6-5 to TRBJ2-1; 12 positions match TRBD2. Per the germline V gene, CDR1 is MNHEY and CDR2 is SVGAGI. Trimming at V came to 7 bases and at J to 6 bases, leaving 4 bases not matched to a gene. This CDR3 has 14 residues.

The chain employs TRBV3-1 (or the pseudogene TRBV3-2) and TRBJ2-3; D might be TRBD2 (7 bases). The CDR3 loop spans 12 amino acids. Per germline, CDR1 LGHDT and CDR2 YNNKEL (reference sequence). V dropped 8 bases and J dropped 4 bases, with 10 bases sitting between them. CDR3 DNA sequence: TGTGCCAGCGGGGGGGCCCCAGATACGCAGTATTTT. It translates to CASGGAPDTQYF.

This clone is a singleton in its sample. The chain couples TRBV6-2 or TRBV6-3 to TRBJ1-2; perhaps TRBD1 as D (5 bases). Trimming cost V 0 bases and J 3 bases, with 8 bases left between them. The CDR3 is 14 amino acids. The germline V gene has CDR1 MNHEY and CDR2 SVGEGT. The DNA of the CDR3 is TGTGCCAGCAGTTACTCCGACAGCTACTATGGCTACACCTTC. This sequence encodes CASSYSDSYYGYTF.

V usage is TRBV2 and J usage is TRBJ1-2, with 8 nucleotides matching TRBD1. Unmatched junction bases numbered 6, after V lost 2 bases and J lost 7 bases. The V gene's germline CDR1 is SNHLY and CDR2 FYNNEI. This CDR3 is 14 amino acids long. In nucleotides, the CDR3 is TGTGCCAGCAGTGAAAGCAGGGGGCACGGTGGCTACACCTTC. This codes for CASSESRGHGGYTF.

This chain links TRBV5-6 with TRBJ2-2; D perhaps matches TRBD1 (5 bases). The germline CDR1 and CDR2 sequences are SGHDT and YYEEEE. The CDR3 runs to 15 residues. V lost 3 bases and J lost 1, with 10 bases in between. The CDR3 loop is CASSSTVLNTGELFF. The CDR3 DNA sequence: TGTGCCAGCAGCTCGACAGTCCTGAACACCGGGGAGCTGTTTTTT.

The chain carries TRBV2 and TRBJ1-5; tentatively, D is TRBD1 (5 bases). CDR1 is SNHLY, CDR2 FYNNEI, per germline. The CDR3 extends over 13 amino acids. V was clipped by 8 bases and J by 3 bases, with 11 bases between them. The chain's CDR3 is CASGQGYNQPQHF. CDR3 sequence (DNA): TGTGCCAGCGGGCAGGGCTACAATCAGCCCCAGCATTTT.

The CDR3 DNA sequence: TGTGCCAGCAGCTTAAATCCCGGACAGTACGGTTCACCCCTCCACTTT. Its protein product is CASSLNPGQYGSPLHF. The genes are TRBV7-3 and TRBJ1-6; D possibly corresponds to TRBD1 (6 bases). The CDR3 contains 16 residues. Germline-derived CDR1 and CDR2 are SGHTA and FQGTGA. Trimming took 1 base from V and 9 from J, leaving 16 bases between them.